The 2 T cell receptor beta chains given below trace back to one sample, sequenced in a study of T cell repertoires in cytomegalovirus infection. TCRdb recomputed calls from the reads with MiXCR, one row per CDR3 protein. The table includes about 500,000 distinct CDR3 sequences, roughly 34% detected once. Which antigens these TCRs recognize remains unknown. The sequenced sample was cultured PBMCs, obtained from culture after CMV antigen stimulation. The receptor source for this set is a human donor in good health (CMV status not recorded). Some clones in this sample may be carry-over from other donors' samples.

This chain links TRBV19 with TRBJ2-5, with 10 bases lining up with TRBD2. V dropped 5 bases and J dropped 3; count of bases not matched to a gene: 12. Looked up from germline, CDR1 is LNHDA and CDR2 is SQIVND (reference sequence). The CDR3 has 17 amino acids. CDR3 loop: CASSPGVSGRSEETQYF. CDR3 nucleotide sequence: TGTGCCAGTAGTCCTGGGGTTAGCGGGAGGTCGGAAGAGACCCAGTACTTC.

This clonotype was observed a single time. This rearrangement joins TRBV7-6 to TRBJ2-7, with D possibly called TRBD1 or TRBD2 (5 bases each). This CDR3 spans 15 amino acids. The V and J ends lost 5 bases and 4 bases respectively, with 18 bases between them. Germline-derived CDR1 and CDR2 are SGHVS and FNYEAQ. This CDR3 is CASSQGVADFYEQYF. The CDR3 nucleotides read TGTGCCAGCAGCCAAGGGGTTGCGGACTTTTACGAGCAGTACTTC.